The rows below give T cell receptor beta chains drawn from one sample of a study of cytomegalovirus exposure and HLA in healthy donors. Libraries were prepared by immunoSEQ multiplex PCR; TCRdb keeps only in-frame clonotypes and omits some of them. Among 150,000 to 200,000 clones listed, roughly 84% were seen once. Sequenced material: PBMCs. Every receptor here comes from a young man in good health and CMV-seropositive. CDR3s include the opening cysteine and the closing phenylalanine or tryptophan.

v_call	cdr3_length	j_call	cdr3_aa
TRBV27	15	TRBJ1-2	CASSLSPTGGYGYTF
TRBV6-5	13	TRBJ2-1	CASGLAAWNEQFF
TRBV30	13	TRBJ2-5	CAWGGGASETQYF
TRBV5-1	12	TRBJ1-1	CASSSYRGPAFF
TRBV5-6	13	TRBJ2-7	CASSSGTHYEQYF
TRBV11-1	14	TRBJ2-2	CASREAQGAGELFF
TRBV6-5	15	TRBJ2-7	CASSETSGRVHEQYF
TRBV9	16	TRBJ2-2	CASSGQGGGNTGELFF
TRBV19	12	TRBJ1-5	CASRSYNQPQHF
TRBV19	13	TRBJ1-2	CASSITGTYGYTF